The clone carrying this TCR beta chain showed up many times. These data belong to a study of regulatory T cells in long-lasting Graves disease. Documented time point: newly diagnosed GD, antithyroid drugs for less than 3 months. PBMCs provided the RNA from which the TCR library was made. Libraries of TCR beta came from iRepertoire HTBI primers plus Arm-PCR of CDR3 regions. MiXCR was run by TCRdb on the multiplex PCR reads, yielding one entry per CDR3 protein. The table lists 680,000 or so distinct CDR3 sequences, approximately 15% of them singletons. CDR3 size: 14 residues. Germline lookup yields CDR1 LGHDT and CDR2 YNNKEL (reference sequence). V shed 8 bases and J 5 bases; nucleotides not matched to a gene: 9. The sample also formed part of further work on T cells in Graves' hyperthyroidism and ophthalmopathy.

This chain links TRBV3-1 with TRBJ2-3, with 8 bases lining up with TRBD1. The sample consisted of peripheral blood mononuclear cells (PBMCs), taken at new diagnosis, from a patient treated with antithyroid drugs. The clonotype was recovered from a young woman with Graves disease. The CDR3: CASGQGAAVDTQYF. DNA for the CDR3: TGTGCCAGCGGACAGGGCGCGGCGGTAGATACGCAGTATTTT.